The TCR beta chain described here comes from a study of CD8 T cells in ankylosing spondylitis. A few counts support this clonotype. Its antigen is not identified. A single record per CDR3 protein comes from TCRdb applying MiXCR to the 5' RACE reads. This table holds a few hundred thousand distinct CDR3 sequences, about 19% found once. The V end lost 5 bases, the J end lost 4 bases, and 17 bases lay between the germline ends. This CDR3 contains 15 residues. Regarding the study as a whole: Previous work reported some of these motif variants in the synovial fluid and blood of reactive arthritis. In ankylosing spondylitis patients, matched synovial fluid reportedly showed significant enrichment of disease-linked clones.

This clonotype was obtained from a male donor with ankylosing spondylitis or in good health (not recorded which). The source material was blood, either unsorted or a sorted T cell fraction (not recorded which). The gene calls are TRBV12-3 or TRBV12-4 and TRBJ2-5; D not resolved. The CDR3 DNA is TGTGCCAGCAGTCCCAGCGTTTTCAGTGGAGAGACCCAGTACTTC. Protein: CASSPSVFSGETQYF.